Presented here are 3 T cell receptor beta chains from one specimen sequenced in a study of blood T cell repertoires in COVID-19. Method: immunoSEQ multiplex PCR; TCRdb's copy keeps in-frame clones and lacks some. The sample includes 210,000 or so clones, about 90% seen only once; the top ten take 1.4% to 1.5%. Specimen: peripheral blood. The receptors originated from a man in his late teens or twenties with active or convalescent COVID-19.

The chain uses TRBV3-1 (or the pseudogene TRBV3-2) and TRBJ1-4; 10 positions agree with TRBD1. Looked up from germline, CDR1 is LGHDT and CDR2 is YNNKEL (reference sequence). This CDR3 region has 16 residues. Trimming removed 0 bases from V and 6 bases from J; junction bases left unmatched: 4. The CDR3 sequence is CASSQEVGTGDEKLFF. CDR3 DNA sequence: TGTGCCAGCAGCCAAGAAGTTGGGACAGGGGATGAAAAACTGTTTTTT.

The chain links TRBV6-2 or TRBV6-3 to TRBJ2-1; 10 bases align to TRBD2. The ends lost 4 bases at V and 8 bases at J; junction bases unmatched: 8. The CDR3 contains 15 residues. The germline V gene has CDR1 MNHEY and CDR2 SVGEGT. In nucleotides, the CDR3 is TGTGCCAGCAGTTTCCTAGCGGGAGAAGCGCATGAGCAGTTCTTC. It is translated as CASSFLAGEAHEQFF.

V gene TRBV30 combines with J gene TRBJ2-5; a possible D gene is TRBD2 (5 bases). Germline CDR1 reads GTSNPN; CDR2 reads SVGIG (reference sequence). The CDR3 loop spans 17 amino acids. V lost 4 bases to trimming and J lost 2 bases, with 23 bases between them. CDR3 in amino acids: CAWTGPGKGLGQETQYF. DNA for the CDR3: TGTGCCTGGACCGGACCCGGGAAGGGTCTGGGGCAAGAGACCCAGTACTTC. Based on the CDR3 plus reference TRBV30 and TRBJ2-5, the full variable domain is SQTIHQWPATLVQPVGSPLSLECTVEGTSNPNLYWYRQAAGRGLQLLFYSVGIGQISSEVPQNLSASRPQDRQFILSSKKLLLSDSGFYLCAWTGPGKGLGQETQYFGPGTRLLVL.